The 2 T cell receptor beta chains in this list originate from one sample, sequenced in a study of T-cell reconstitution after alpha-beta-depleted transplantation in children. Preparation of the TCRbeta library used unique molecular identifiers. TCRdb reprocessed the PCR reads via MiXCR and lists one record per CDR3 protein. This sample yields 150,000 to 200,000 distinct CDR3 sequences, of which approximately 6.8% are seen a single time; around 3% belongs to the top ten. The input for sequencing was PBMCs from the stem cell graft donor, taken from the stem cell graft. The source of these receptors is a human donor who donated a stem cell graft to a child with Wiskott-Aldrich syndrome.

Many counts were recorded for this clonotype. The J gene is TRBJ1-5, the V gene TRBV20-1, with a possible D match to TRBD1 (5 bases). This CDR3 has 15 residues. Germline CDR1 is DFQATT and CDR2 is SNEGSKA (reference sequence). The V end was cut by 3 bases, the J end by 3 bases, with 15 bases between. CDR3 residues: CSASRIRTLNQPQHF. DNA of the CDR3: TGCAGTGCTAGTCGGATCAGGACACTCAATCAGCCCCAGCATTTT.

This clonotype was recorded many times. The chain employs TRBV14 and TRBJ1-2, with D maybe TRBD1 (5 bases). Germline CDR1 SGHDN, CDR2 FVKESK. The CDR3 contains 15 residues. V lost 5 bases and J 6 bases, leaving 19 bases between the germline ends. CDR3 protein: CASSLGGDLTNGYTF. In DNA form, the CDR3 reads TGTGCCAGCAGCTTAGGAGGGGACCTAACTAATGGCTACACCTTC.